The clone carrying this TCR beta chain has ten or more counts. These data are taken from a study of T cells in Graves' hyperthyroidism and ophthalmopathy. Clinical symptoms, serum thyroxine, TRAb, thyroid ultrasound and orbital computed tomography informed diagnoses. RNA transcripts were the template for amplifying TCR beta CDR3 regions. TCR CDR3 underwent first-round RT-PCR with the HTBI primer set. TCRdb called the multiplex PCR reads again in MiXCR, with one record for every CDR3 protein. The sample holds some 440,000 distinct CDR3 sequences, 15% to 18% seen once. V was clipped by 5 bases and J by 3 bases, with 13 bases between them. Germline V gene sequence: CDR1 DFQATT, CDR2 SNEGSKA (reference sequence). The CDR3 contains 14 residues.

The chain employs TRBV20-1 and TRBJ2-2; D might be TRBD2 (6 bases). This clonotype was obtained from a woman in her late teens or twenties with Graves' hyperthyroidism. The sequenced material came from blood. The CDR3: CSAATSLHTGELFF. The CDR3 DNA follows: TGCAGTGCTGCTACTAGCCTTCACACCGGGGAGCTGTTTTTT.